This TCR beta chain was sequenced in a study of CD8 T cells in Susac syndrome. An amount of RNA that ranged from roughly 0.5 to 1 ug was reverse transcribed with random hexamers. One entry per CDR3 protein, called by TCRdb with MiXCR from the immunoSEQ multiplex PCR reads. The sample includes approximately 160,000 distinct CDR3 sequences, approximately 94% of them seen just once. TCR beta sequences were obtained from blood CD8+ and CD4+ T cells. The CDR3 is 13 amino acids. V was clipped by 5 bases and J by 5 bases, with 15 bases between them. Germline CDR1 reads SQVTM; CDR2 reads ANQGSEA. Sequenced material: CD4+ T cells from PBMCs. This chain uses TRBV29-1 with TRBJ2-5; D may correspond to TRBD1 or TRBD2 (5 bases each). The clonotype was recovered from a human donor with multiple sclerosis. CDR3 nucleotides: TGCAGCGTTTGGGGCGGGCCCAGTGAGACCCAGTACTTC. Translating gives CSVWGGPSETQYF. The entire variable domain, with the rest obtained from reference TRBV29-1 and TRBJ2-5, is as follows: SAVISQKPSRDICQRGTSLTIQCQVDSQVTMMFWYRQQPGQSLTLIATANQGSEATYESGFVIDKFPISRPNLTFSTLTVSNMSPEDSSIYLCSVWGGPSETQYFGPGTRLLVL.